The present T cell receptor beta chain was sequenced within a study of T cell responses to AZD1222 COVID-19 vaccine. Some clones are missing from TCRdb's copy, which holds only in-frame ones; the method was immunoSEQ multiplex PCR. This table has approximately 84,000 clones, roughly 80% appearing once. The CDR3 contains 17 residues. V gave up 3 bases and J gave up 9 bases; unmatched junction bases: 9. Per germline, CDR1 SGHDN and CDR2 FVKESK. Here the sequenced sample was peripheral blood, taken 28 days after the second AZD1222 dose. The receptor was isolated from an adult who received the AZD1222 COVID-19 vaccine. The chain has TRBV14 and TRBJ2-1, with 15 bases fitting TRBD2. The CDR3 sequence is CASSQVTGLAGGGEQFF. In nucleotides, the CDR3 is TGTGCCAGCAGCCAGGTTACGGGACTAGCGGGAGGCGGTGAGCAGTTCTTC.